These 6 T cell receptor beta chains were all obtained from the same sample, sequenced in a study of cytomegalovirus exposure and HLA in healthy donors. Both 60 Vbeta primers and 13 Jbeta primers went into the PCR. This table comes from immunoSEQ multiplex PCR, and its TCRdb copy is limited to in-frame clones, with some not included. The table lists 200,000 to 250,000 clones, 82% of them singletons, with 5% to 6.5% in the top ten. Specimen: PBMCs. The receptors originated from a woman aged 35 to 49 in good health and CMV-seropositive.

This clone showed up just once. This rearrangement joins TRBV15 to TRBJ2-7; a weak D match, TRBD1 (6 bases). V was cut by 4 bases and J by 6 bases, with 16 bases left in between. Germline values: CDR1 LNHNV, CDR2 YYDKDF (reference sequence). The CDR3 runs 14 residues. This chain's CDR3 is CATSIGNRVPEQYF. Written as DNA, the CDR3 is TGTGCCACCAGCATAGGGAACAGGGTCCCCGAGCAGTACTTC.

This clone was recorded once. The V gene is TRBV7-3, the J gene TRBJ2-3, with a tentative D call TRBD2 (5 bases). Germline V gene data show CDR1 as SGHTA and CDR2 as FQGTGA. V was shortened by 4 bases and J by 6 bases, with 8 bases between the two germline ends. The CDR3 runs 12 residues. The CDR3 DNA follows: TGTGCCAGCAGCTCGGGGTTCGATACGCAGTATTTT. The encoded protein is CASSSGFDTQYF. Full variable domain (remainder filled in from reference TRBV7-3 and TRBJ2-3): GAGVSQTPSNKVTEKGKYVELRCDPISGHTALYWYRQSLGQGPEFLIYFQGTGAADDSGLPNDRFFAVRPEGSVSTLKIQRTERGDSAVYLCASSSGFDTQYFGPGTRLTVL.

The J gene is TRBJ1-1, the V gene TRBV7-9; 7 bases match TRBD1. The ends lost 4 bases at V and 1 base at J; junction bases unmatched: 9. Looked up from germline, CDR1 is SEHNR and CDR2 is FQNEAQ (reference sequence). The CDR3 runs 16 residues. CDR3 nucleotides: TGTGCCAGCAGCTCAAGACAGGGTGGGACGAACACTGAAGCTTTCTTT. Amino acid sequence: CASSSRQGGTNTEAFF.

The genes are TRBV6-5 and TRBJ1-1; D is ambiguous. Germline V CDR1 and CDR2: MNHEY, SVGAGI. The ends were cut back, 2 bases at V and 4 bases at J, with 11 bases in the middle. The CDR3 sequence is 14 residues long. CDR3 sequence: CASSYSEGSTEAFF. The DNA of the CDR3 is TGTGCCAGCAGTTACAGCGAAGGGAGCACTGAAGCTTTCTTT.

This clone showed up just once. The chain recombines TRBV29-1 with TRBJ1-2; the D gene is possibly TRBD1 (5 bases). With 3 bases removed from V and 2 bases from J, the gap between germline ends came to 10 bases. The CDR3 spans 13 residues. The germline V gene has CDR1 SQVTM and CDR2 ANQGSEA. The DNA of the CDR3 is TGCAGCGTTGAGGGGGGACGGAACTATGGCTACACCTTC. It translates to CSVEGGRNYGYTF. Using reference TRBV29-1 and TRBJ1-2 for the parts outside the CDR3, the full variable domain is SAVISQKPSRDICQRGTSLTIQCQVDSQVTMMFWYRQQPGQSLTLIATANQGSEATYESGFVIDKFPISRPNLTFSTLTVSNMSPEDSSIYLCSVEGGRNYGYTFGSGTRLTVV.

This chain joins TRBV9 and TRBJ1-2, with D tentatively TRBD1 (5 bases). This CDR3 is built from 16 residues. Trimming stripped 0 bases from V and 6 bases from J, with 18 bases between. CDR1 and CDR2 from the germline V gene are SGDLS and YYNGEE. CDR3 in amino acids: CASSVGPAGQGDGYTF. DNA of the CDR3: TGTGCCAGCAGCGTAGGCCCGGCGGGGCAGGGAGATGGCTACACCTTC.